Listed below are T cell receptor beta chains from one sample, sequenced in a study of blood T cell repertoires in COVID-19. The data were produced by immunoSEQ multiplex PCR, yet TCRdb's version contains in-frame clones alone and is incomplete. The table includes about 120,000 clones, approximately 87% detected once. Sequenced material: peripheral blood. These receptors all stem from a woman in her forties or fifties with acute or convalescent COVID-19. Both conserved end residues are part of each CDR3. Each record gives: V gene, clone size, J gene, D gene, CDR3 length, CDR3 DNA, CDR3 protein. D genes are given only for firm matches. Not all rows give a size; the values are once, few, many and, for expanded clones, a class.

v_gene: TRBV10-2; abundance: NA; j_gene: TRBJ1-2; d_gene: NA; len: 13; CDR3nt: TGCGCCAGCGGGACATCCCCTAACTATGGCTACACCTTC; CDR3aa: CASGTSPNYGYTF
v_gene: TRBV30; abundance: NA; j_gene: TRBJ2-7; d_gene: NA; len: 12; CDR3nt: TGTGCCTGGAGCACCCAGGGCGGCGAGCAGTACTTC; CDR3aa: CAWSTQGGEQYF
v_gene: TRBV5-6; abundance: NA; j_gene: TRBJ2-5; d_gene: NA; len: 13; CDR3nt: TGTGCCAGCAGCTTCGGGGGCCAAGAGACCCAGTACTTC; CDR3aa: CASSFGGQETQYF
v_gene: TRBV7-2; abundance: NA; j_gene: TRBJ2-1; d_gene: TRBD1; len: 16; CDR3nt: TGTGCCAGCAGCTTAGTTGGCGCGAGGGGGCTGAGTGAGCAGTTCTTC; CDR3aa: CASSLVGARGLSEQFF
v_gene: TRBV23-1; abundance: NA; j_gene: TRBJ2-1; d_gene: TRBD2; len: 20; CDR3nt: TGCGCCAGCAGTTCTAGACAGGGTGGGGGACTAGCCCCTCTCGGGAATGAGCAGTTCTTC; CDR3aa: CASSSRQGGGLAPLGNEQFF
v_gene: TRBV19; abundance: NA; j_gene: TRBJ2-5; d_gene: TRBD2; len: 14; CDR3nt: TGTGCCAGTACCGAGCGGGAGGGTCTGGAGACCCAGTACTTC; CDR3aa: CASTEREGLETQYF
v_gene: TRBV7-9; abundance: NA; j_gene: TRBJ2-5; d_gene: NA; len: 15; CDR3nt: TGTGCCAGCAGCTTAAGTCTGGGAGGACAAGAGACCCAGTACTTC; CDR3aa: CASSLSLGGQETQYF
v_gene: TRBV2; abundance: NA; j_gene: TRBJ1-2; d_gene: TRBD1; len: 14; CDR3nt: TGTGCCAGCAGGGCCGGGACAGGGAACTATGGCTACACCTTC; CDR3aa: CASRAGTGNYGYTF
v_gene: TRBV18; abundance: NA; j_gene: TRBJ1-2; d_gene: NA; len: 18; CDR3nt: TGTGCCAGCTCACCCTCCCGGGACAAGGCCCCAAGGGGAGTTGGCTACACCTTC; CDR3aa: CASSPSRDKAPRGVGYTF
v_gene: TRBV11-2; abundance: NA; j_gene: TRBJ2-7; d_gene: TRBD2; len: 15; CDR3nt: TGTGCCAGCAGCGAGACTAGCGGGAACCTCTACGAGCAGTACTTC; CDR3aa: CASSETSGNLYEQYF
v_gene: TRBV9; abundance: NA; j_gene: TRBJ1-5; d_gene: NA; len: 14; CDR3nt: TGTGCCAGCAGCGTAGCAGGGGCTGATCAGCCCCAGCATTTT; CDR3aa: CASSVAGADQPQHF
v_gene: TRBV24-1; abundance: NA; j_gene: TRBJ1-2; d_gene: NA; len: 11; CDR3nt: TGTGCCACCAATTGGAGAGGAACCTACACCTTC; CDR3aa: CATNWRGTYTF
v_gene: TRBV10-3; abundance: NA; j_gene: TRBJ1-2; d_gene: NA; len: 14; CDR3nt: TGTGCCATCAGTACGAGTCCAAGGACAAATGGCTACACCTTC; CDR3aa: CAISTSPRTNGYTF
v_gene: TRBV7-2; abundance: NA; j_gene: TRBJ2-1; d_gene: TRBD2; len: 16; CDR3nt: TGTGCCAGCAGCGCGTTAGCGGGGGCTGCTCACCGGGAGCAGTTCTTC; CDR3aa: CASSALAGAAHREQFF
v_gene: TRBV7-2; abundance: NA; j_gene: TRBJ2-3; d_gene: TRBD1; len: 14; CDR3nt: TGTGCCAGCAGCTTACTGACAGGGGGGGATACGCAGTATTTT; CDR3aa: CASSLLTGGDTQYF
v_gene: TRBV11-3; abundance: few; j_gene: TRBJ2-7; d_gene: TRBD1; len: 13; CDR3nt: TGTGCCAGCGAAGACAGGGGGCCCGGGGAGCAGTACTTC; CDR3aa: CASEDRGPGEQYF
v_gene: TRBV30; abundance: NA; j_gene: TRBJ1-1; d_gene: NA; len: 16; CDR3nt: TGTGCCTGGAGTGTACTTAGGGGGTCGATGAACACTGAAGCTTTCTTT; CDR3aa: CAWSVLRGSMNTEAFF
v_gene: TRBV15; abundance: NA; j_gene: TRBJ1-5; d_gene: NA; len: 14; CDR3nt: TGTGCCACCAGCCGACCGGGGGGCAATCAGCCCCAGCATTTT; CDR3aa: CATSRPGGNQPQHF
v_gene: TRBV5-8; abundance: NA; j_gene: TRBJ1-5; d_gene: NA; len: 13; CDR3nt: TGTGCCAGCAGCTTGTCAGGGTTCCAGCCCCAGCATTTT; CDR3aa: CASSLSGFQPQHF
v_gene: TRBV4-3; abundance: few; j_gene: TRBJ2-5; d_gene: NA; len: 17; CDR3nt: TGCGCCAGCAGCCAGGACTTGACGGGCGGGAAGGAAGAGACCCAGTACTTC; CDR3aa: CASSQDLTGGKEETQYF
v_gene: TRBV29-1; abundance: NA; j_gene: TRBJ2-7; d_gene: TRBD2; len: 15; CDR3nt: TGCAGCGTTGAAGGGGAGGGGAGGGCTGTCGACGAGCAGTACTTC; CDR3aa: CSVEGEGRAVDEQYF
v_gene: TRBV2; abundance: NA; j_gene: TRBJ2-6; d_gene: NA; len: 15; CDR3nt: TGTGCCAGCAGCGCCGACACCCCTGGGGCCAACGTCCTGACTTTC; CDR3aa: CASSADTPGANVLTF
v_gene: TRBV19; abundance: few; j_gene: TRBJ1-2; d_gene: TRBD1; len: 14; CDR3nt: TGTGCCAGTAAGAAGGGGGCTGTGTATTATGGCTACACCTTC; CDR3aa: CASKKGAVYYGYTF
v_gene: TRBV11-3; abundance: NA; j_gene: TRBJ1-2; d_gene: NA; len: 15; CDR3nt: TGTGCCAGCAGCTTAGACACACAGGGAAGGGATGGCTACACCTTC; CDR3aa: CASSLDTQGRDGYTF
v_gene: TRBV7-9; abundance: NA; j_gene: TRBJ1-5; d_gene: NA; len: 13; CDR3nt: TGTGCCAGCAGCTTGGCGGATAATCAGCCCCAGCATTTT; CDR3aa: CASSLADNQPQHF
v_gene: TRBV7-2; abundance: NA; j_gene: TRBJ2-1; d_gene: NA; len: 15; CDR3nt: TGTGCCAGCAGCTTAGCGGGGGGGCCCGGCAATGAGCAGTTCTTC; CDR3aa: CASSLAGGPGNEQFF
v_gene: TRBV27; abundance: few; j_gene: TRBJ1-1; d_gene: NA; len: 12; CDR3nt: TGTGCCAGCAGTTTACCCACAGGGAAGGCTTTCTTT; CDR3aa: CASSLPTGKAFF
v_gene: TRBV7-6; abundance: NA; j_gene: TRBJ2-7; d_gene: NA; len: 15; CDR3nt: TGTGCCAGCAGCTTAGCTCTCCAGGGGACCTACGAGCAGTACTTC; CDR3aa: CASSLALQGTYEQYF
v_gene: TRBV18; abundance: NA; j_gene: TRBJ1-6; d_gene: NA; len: 16; CDR3nt: TGTGCCAGCTCCCTCAGAAGTCGCGACAATAATTCACCCCTCCACTTT; CDR3aa: CASSLRSRDNNSPLHF
v_gene: TRBV10-2; abundance: NA; j_gene: TRBJ1-6; d_gene: NA; len: 11; CDR3nt: TGCGCCAGCAGGGGGGGTCAACCCCTCCACTTT; CDR3aa: CASRGGQPLHF
v_gene: TRBV18; abundance: NA; j_gene: TRBJ1-5; d_gene: NA; len: 17; CDR3nt: TGTGCCAGCTCACCATTCCCCCCACAGGAGAGCAATCAGCCCCAGCATTTT; CDR3aa: CASSPFPPQESNQPQHF
v_gene: TRBV7-2; abundance: NA; j_gene: TRBJ2-1; d_gene: NA; len: 13; CDR3nt: TGTGCCAGCAGCCCGACTTCCTACAATGAGCAGTTCTTC; CDR3aa: CASSPTSYNEQFF
v_gene: TRBV3-1/TRBV3-2; abundance: NA; j_gene: TRBJ1-3; d_gene: NA; len: 15; CDR3nt: TGTGCCAGCAGCCAAGATCGGGGTCCTGGAAACACCATATATTTT; CDR3aa: CASSQDRGPGNTIYF
v_gene: TRBV5-4; abundance: NA; j_gene: TRBJ2-5; d_gene: NA; len: 13; CDR3nt: TGTGCCAGCAGCGGGGGAGGTAGAGAGACCCAGTACTTC; CDR3aa: CASSGGGRETQYF
v_gene: TRBV11-2; abundance: NA; j_gene: TRBJ1-1; d_gene: TRBD1; len: 15; CDR3nt: TGTGCCAGCAGCTTGCATGGACAGGACGGAACTGAAGCTTTCTTT; CDR3aa: CASSLHGQDGTEAFF
v_gene: TRBV2; abundance: NA; j_gene: TRBJ1-1; d_gene: NA; len: 14; CDR3nt: TGTGCCAGCAACCACAGGGATCTGAACACTGAAGCTTTCTTT; CDR3aa: CASNHRDLNTEAFF
v_gene: TRBV30; abundance: NA; j_gene: TRBJ1-5; d_gene: NA; len: 14; CDR3nt: TGTGCCTGGAGTGCAACCACGGTCGATCAGCCCCAGCATTTT; CDR3aa: CAWSATTVDQPQHF
v_gene: TRBV6-5; abundance: NA; j_gene: TRBJ2-2; d_gene: NA; len: 16; CDR3nt: TGTGCCAGCAGTTACTCCGGCAGGGGGAACACCGGGGAGCTGTTTTTT; CDR3aa: CASSYSGRGNTGELFF
v_gene: TRBV7-6; abundance: once; j_gene: TRBJ2-7; d_gene: TRBD1; len: 15; CDR3nt: TGTGCCAGCAGCCAAGACAGGGGGCCTTTCTACGAGCAGTACTTC; CDR3aa: CASSQDRGPFYEQYF
v_gene: TRBV10-3; abundance: NA; j_gene: TRBJ2-1; d_gene: NA; len: 15; CDR3nt: TGTGCCATCAGTGAGTCGACGGGGGTAGTTGATGAGCAGTTCTTC; CDR3aa: CAISESTGVVDEQFF
v_gene: TRBV28; abundance: NA; j_gene: TRBJ1-5; d_gene: TRBD1; len: 13; CDR3nt: TGTGCCACCGGAGGGGGCATGGGTCAGCCCCAGCATTTT; CDR3aa: CATGGGMGQPQHF
v_gene: TRBV18; abundance: NA; j_gene: TRBJ1-5; d_gene: NA; len: 14; CDR3nt: TGTGCCAGCTCAGGGGGCAGTTACAATCAGCCCCAGCATTTT; CDR3aa: CASSGGSYNQPQHF
v_gene: TRBV20-1; abundance: NA; j_gene: TRBJ1-1; d_gene: NA; len: 12; CDR3nt: TGCAGTGCTAGTGGAGGGAACACTGAAGCTTTCTTT; CDR3aa: CSASGGNTEAFF
v_gene: TRBV30; abundance: NA; j_gene: TRBJ2-7; d_gene: TRBD1; len: 13; CDR3nt: TGTGCCTGGACCGGGGACAGCCAATACGAGCAGTACTTC; CDR3aa: CAWTGDSQYEQYF
v_gene: TRBV19; abundance: NA; j_gene: TRBJ2-5; d_gene: TRBD2; len: 16; CDR3nt: TGTGCCAGTAGGTCCCGACTAGCGGGAAGTAAGGAGACCCAGTACTTC; CDR3aa: CASRSRLAGSKETQYF
v_gene: TRBV5-1; abundance: NA; j_gene: TRBJ2-7; d_gene: NA; len: 13; CDR3nt: TGCGCCAGCAGTCAGGTACAGGGATACGAGCAGTACTTC; CDR3aa: CASSQVQGYEQYF
v_gene: TRBV7-2; abundance: few; j_gene: TRBJ1-2; d_gene: TRBD1; len: 18; CDR3nt: TGTGCCAGCAGCTTAGCCCGGACAGGGTTTGGGGCTAACTATGGCTACACCTTC; CDR3aa: CASSLARTGFGANYGYTF
v_gene: TRBV10-3; abundance: NA; j_gene: TRBJ1-1; d_gene: NA; len: 12; CDR3nt: TGTGCCATCGGGCAGGAGAACACTGAAGCTTTCTTT; CDR3aa: CAIGQENTEAFF
v_gene: TRBV28; abundance: NA; j_gene: TRBJ1-1; d_gene: NA; len: 13; CDR3nt: TGTGCCAGCAGTCAATACACTATGGGTGAAGCTTTCTTT; CDR3aa: CASSQYTMGEAFF
v_gene: TRBV24-1; abundance: NA; j_gene: TRBJ2-6; d_gene: NA; len: 16; CDR3nt: TGTGCCACCAGTGATTTGCAGGGCTCTGGGGCCAACGTCCTGACTTTC; CDR3aa: CATSDLQGSGANVLTF
v_gene: TRBV5-1; abundance: NA; j_gene: TRBJ2-7; d_gene: NA; len: 14; CDR3nt: TGCGCCAGCAGCCGAACGGGATTACACTACGAGCAGTACTTC; CDR3aa: CASSRTGLHYEQYF